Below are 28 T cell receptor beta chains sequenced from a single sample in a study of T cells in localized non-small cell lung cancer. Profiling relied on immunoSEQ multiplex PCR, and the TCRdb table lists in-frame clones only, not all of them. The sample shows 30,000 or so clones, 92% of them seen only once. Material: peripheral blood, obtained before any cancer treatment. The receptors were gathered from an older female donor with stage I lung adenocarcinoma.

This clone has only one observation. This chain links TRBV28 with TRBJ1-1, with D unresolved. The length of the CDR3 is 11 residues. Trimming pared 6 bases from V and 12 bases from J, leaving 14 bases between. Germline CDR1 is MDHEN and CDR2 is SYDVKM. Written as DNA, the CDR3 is TGTGCCAGCAGCCTGGATCCCCCTCCTTTCTTT. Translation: CASSLDPPPFF.

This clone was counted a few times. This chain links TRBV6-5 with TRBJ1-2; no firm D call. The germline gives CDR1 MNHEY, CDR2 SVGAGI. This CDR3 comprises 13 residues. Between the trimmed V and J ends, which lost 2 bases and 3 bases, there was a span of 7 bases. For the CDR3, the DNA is TGTGCCAGCAGTTACCGCCCGGACTATGGCTACACCTTC. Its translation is CASSYRPDYGYTF.

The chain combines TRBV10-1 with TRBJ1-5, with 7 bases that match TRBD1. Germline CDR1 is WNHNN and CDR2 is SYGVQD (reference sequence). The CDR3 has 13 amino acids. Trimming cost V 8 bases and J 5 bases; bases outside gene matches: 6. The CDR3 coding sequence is TGCGCCAGCCGACAGGGACGAGATCAGCCCCAGCATTTT. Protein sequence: CASRQGRDQPQHF.

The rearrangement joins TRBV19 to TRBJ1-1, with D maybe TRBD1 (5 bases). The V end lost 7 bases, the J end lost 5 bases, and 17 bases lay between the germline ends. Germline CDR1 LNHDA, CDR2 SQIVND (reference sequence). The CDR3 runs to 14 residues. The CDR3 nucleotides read TGTGCCAGTACCTCGAGGGGTGGGGGAACTGAAGCTTTCTTT. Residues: CASTSRGGGTEAFF.

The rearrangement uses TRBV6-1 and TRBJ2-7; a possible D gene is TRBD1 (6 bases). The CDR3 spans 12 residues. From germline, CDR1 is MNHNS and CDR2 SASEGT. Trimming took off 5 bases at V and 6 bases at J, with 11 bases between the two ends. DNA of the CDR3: TGTGCCAGCAGTAAAACAGGGTTCGAGCAGTACTTC. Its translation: CASSKTGFEQYF.

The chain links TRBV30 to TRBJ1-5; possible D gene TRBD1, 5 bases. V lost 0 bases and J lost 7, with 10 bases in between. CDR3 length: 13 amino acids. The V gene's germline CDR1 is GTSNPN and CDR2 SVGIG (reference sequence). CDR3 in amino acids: CAWSVSGYQPQHF. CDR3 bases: TGTGCCTGGAGTGTATCAGGGTACCAGCCCCAGCATTTT.

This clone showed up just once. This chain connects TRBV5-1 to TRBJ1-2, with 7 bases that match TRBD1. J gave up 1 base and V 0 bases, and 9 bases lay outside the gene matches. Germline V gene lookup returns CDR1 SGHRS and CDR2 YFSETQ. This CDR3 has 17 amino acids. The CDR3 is CASSLEAGGKDNYGYTF. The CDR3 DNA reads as TGCGCCAGCAGCTTGGAGGCAGGGGGAAAAGATAACTATGGCTACACCTTC.

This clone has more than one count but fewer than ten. The CDR3 protein is CASSVGGVTEAFF. The CDR3 DNA sequence: TGTGCCAGCAGTGTCGGGGGGGTCACTGAAGCTTTCTTT. The rearrangement joins TRBV6-1 to TRBJ1-1; D may be TRBD1 (5 bases). Deletions cut 4 bases from V and 4 bases from J, with 10 bases between. The CDR3 covers 13 residues. Per the germline V gene, CDR1 is MNHNS and CDR2 is SASEGT.

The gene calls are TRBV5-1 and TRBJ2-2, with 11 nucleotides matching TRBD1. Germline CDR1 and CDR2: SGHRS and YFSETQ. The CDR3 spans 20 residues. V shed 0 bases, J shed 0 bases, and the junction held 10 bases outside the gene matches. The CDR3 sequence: CASSLAGQGAFNANTGELFF. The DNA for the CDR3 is TGCGCCAGCAGCTTGGCCGGACAGGGGGCCTTTAACGCGAACACCGGGGAGCTGTTTTTT. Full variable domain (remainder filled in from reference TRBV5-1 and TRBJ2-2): KAGVTQTPRYLIKTRGQQVTLSCSPISGHRSVSWYQQTPGQGLQFLFEYFSETQRNKGNFPGRFSGRQFSNSRSEMNVSTLELGDSALYLCASSLAGQGAFNANTGELFFGEGSRLTVL.

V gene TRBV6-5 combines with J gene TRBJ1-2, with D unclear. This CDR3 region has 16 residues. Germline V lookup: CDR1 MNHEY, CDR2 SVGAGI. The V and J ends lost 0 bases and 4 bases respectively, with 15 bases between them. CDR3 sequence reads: CASSYSLMGRAYGYTF. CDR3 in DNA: TGTGCCAGCAGTTACTCGTTGATGGGGAGGGCCTATGGCTACACCTTC.

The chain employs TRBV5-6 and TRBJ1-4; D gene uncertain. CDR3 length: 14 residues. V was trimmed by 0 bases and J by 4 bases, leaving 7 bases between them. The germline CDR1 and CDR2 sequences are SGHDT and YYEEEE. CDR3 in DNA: TGTGCCAGCAGCTTGGAAGCCCTTAATGAAAAACTGTTTTTT. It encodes CASSLEALNEKLFF. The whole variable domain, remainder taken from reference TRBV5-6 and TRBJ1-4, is DAGVTQSPTHLIKTRGQQVTLRCSPKSGHDTVSWYQQALGQGPQFIFQYYEEEERQRGNFPDRFSGHQFPNYSSELNVNALLLGDSALYLCASSLEALNEKLFFGSGTQLSVL.

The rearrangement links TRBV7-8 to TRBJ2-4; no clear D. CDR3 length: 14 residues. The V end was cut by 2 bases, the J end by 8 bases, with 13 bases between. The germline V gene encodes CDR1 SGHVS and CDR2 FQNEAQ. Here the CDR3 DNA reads TGTGCCAGCAGCTTACTACCCAATAAGGACATTCAGTACTTC. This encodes CASSLLPNKDIQYF.

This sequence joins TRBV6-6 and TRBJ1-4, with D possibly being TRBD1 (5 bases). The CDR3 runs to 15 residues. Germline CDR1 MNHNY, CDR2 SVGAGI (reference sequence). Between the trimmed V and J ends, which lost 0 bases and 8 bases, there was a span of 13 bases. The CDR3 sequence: CASSYSAGRGEKLFF. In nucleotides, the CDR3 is TGTGCCAGCAGTTACTCAGCCGGGAGGGGAGAAAAACTGTTTTTT.

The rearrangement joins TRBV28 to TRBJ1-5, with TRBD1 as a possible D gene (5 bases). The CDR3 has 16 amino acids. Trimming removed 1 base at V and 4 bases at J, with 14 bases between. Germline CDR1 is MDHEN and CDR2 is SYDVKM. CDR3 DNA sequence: TGTGCCAGCAGTTTATATCGGCAGGGCCTAAATCAGCCCCAGCATTTT. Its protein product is CASSLYRQGLNQPQHF.

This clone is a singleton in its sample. The chain's CDR3 is CASSLGSGGRETQYF. The CDR3 DNA follows: TGTGCCAGCAGCTTAGGCAGCGGGGGCCGGGAGACCCAGTACTTC. The chain uses TRBV7-2 and TRBJ2-5; 8 nucleotides line up with TRBD2. The V gene's germline CDR1 is SGHTA and CDR2 FQGNSA. The CDR3 runs to 15 residues. The V segment lost 1 base and the J segment 5 bases; nucleotides outside the gene matches: 6.

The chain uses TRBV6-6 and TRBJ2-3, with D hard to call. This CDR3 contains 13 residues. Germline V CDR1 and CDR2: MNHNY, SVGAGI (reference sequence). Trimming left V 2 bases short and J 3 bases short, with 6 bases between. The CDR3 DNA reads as TGTGCCAGCAGTTACCCAAAAACAGATACGCAGTATTTT. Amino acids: CASSYPKTDTQYF.

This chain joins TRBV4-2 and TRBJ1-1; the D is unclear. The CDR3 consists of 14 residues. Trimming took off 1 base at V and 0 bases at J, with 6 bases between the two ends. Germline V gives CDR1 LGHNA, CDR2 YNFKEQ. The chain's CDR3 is CASSQVAVNTEAFF. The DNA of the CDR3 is TGTGCCAGCAGCCAAGTGGCAGTGAACACTGAAGCTTTCTTT.

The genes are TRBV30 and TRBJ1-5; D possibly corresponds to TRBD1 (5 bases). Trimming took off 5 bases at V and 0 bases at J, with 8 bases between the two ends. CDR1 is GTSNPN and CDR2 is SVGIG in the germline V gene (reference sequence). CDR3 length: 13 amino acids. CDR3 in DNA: TGTGCCTGGGGGGGGGATAGCAATCAGCCCCAGCATTTT. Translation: CAWGGDSNQPQHF.

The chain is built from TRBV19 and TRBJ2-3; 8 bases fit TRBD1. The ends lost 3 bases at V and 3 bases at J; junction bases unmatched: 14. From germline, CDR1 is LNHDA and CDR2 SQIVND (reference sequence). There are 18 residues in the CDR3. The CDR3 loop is CASSIPWTGTSSTDTQYF. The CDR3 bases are TGTGCCAGTAGTATCCCCTGGACAGGGACCAGTTCGACAGATACGCAGTATTTT.

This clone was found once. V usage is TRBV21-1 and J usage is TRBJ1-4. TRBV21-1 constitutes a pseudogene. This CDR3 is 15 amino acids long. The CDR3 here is CATTSMDATNEKLFF. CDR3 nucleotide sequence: TGTGCCACGACCTCGATGGATGCAACTAATGAAAAACTGTTTTTT.

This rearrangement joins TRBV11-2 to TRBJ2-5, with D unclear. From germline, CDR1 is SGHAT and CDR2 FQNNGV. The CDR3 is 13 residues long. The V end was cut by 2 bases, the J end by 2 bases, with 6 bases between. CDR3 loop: CASSLNRQETQYF. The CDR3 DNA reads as TGTGCCAGCAGCTTAAATAGACAAGAGACCCAGTACTTC.

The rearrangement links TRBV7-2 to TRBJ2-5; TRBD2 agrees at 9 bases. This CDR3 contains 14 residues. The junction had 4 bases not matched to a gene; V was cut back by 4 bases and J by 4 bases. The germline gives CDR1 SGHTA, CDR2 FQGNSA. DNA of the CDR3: TGTGCCAGCAGCTCTCAGGGACTAGCAGAGACCCAGTACTTC. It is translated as CASSSQGLAETQYF.

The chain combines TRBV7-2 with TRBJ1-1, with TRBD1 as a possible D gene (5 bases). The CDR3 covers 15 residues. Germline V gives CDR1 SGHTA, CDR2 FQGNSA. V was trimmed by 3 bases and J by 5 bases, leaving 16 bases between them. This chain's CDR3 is CASSFGGPSRTEAFF. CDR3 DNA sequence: TGTGCCAGCAGCTTTGGGGGACCGTCTAGGACTGAAGCTTTCTTT.

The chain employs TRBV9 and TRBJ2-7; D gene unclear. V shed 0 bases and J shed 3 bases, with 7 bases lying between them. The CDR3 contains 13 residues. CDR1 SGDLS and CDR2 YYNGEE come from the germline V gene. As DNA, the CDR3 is TGTGCCAGCAGCGTAGACGGACGCTACGAGCAGTACTTC. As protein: CASSVDGRYEQYF.

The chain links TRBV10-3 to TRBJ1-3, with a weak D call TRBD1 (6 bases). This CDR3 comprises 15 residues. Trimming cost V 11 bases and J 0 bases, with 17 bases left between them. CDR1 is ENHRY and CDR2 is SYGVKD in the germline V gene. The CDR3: CAASPGDYSGNTIYF. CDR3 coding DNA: TGTGCCGCGTCTCCAGGGGACTACTCTGGAAACACCATATATTTT.

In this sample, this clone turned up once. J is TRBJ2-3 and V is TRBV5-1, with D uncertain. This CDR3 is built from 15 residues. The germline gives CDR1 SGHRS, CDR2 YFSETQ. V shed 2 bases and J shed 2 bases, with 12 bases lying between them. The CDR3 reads CASSFRRPFTDTQYF. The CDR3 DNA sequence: TGCGCCAGCAGCTTTCGACGGCCGTTCACAGATACGCAGTATTTT. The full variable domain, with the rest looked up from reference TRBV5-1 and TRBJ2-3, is KAGVTQTPRYLIKTRGQQVTLSCSPISGHRSVSWYQQTPGQGLQFLFEYFSETQRNKGNFPGRFSGRQFSNSRSEMNVSTLELGDSALYLCASSFRRPFTDTQYFGPGTRLTVL.

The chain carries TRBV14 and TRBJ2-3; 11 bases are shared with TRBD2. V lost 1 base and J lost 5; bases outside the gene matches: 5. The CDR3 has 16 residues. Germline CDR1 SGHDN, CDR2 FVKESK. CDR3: CASSQAGLAVRDTQYF. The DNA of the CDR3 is TGTGCCAGCAGCCAAGCGGGACTAGCGGTTCGAGATACGCAGTATTTT. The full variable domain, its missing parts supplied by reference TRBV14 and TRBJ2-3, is EAGVTQFPSHSVIEKGQTVTLRCDPISGHDNLYWYRRVMGKEIKFLLHFVKESKQDESGMPNNRFLAERTGGTYSTLKVQPAELEDSGVYFCASSQAGLAVRDTQYFGPGTRLTVL.

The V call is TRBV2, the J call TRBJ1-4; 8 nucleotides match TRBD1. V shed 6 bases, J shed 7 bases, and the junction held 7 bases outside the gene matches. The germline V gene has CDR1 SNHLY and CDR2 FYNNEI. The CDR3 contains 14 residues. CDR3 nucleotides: TGTGCCAGCAGGGACAGGGTGGGGAGTGAAAAACTGTTTTTT. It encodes CASRDRVGSEKLFF.